Each of the 14 T cell receptor beta chains below was sequenced from the same sample in a study of blood T cell repertoires in COVID-19. The table came from immunoSEQ multiplex PCR; TCRdb's copy has only in-frame clones and leaves some out. This table has some 350,000 clones, 90% appearing once. The sample was peripheral blood. These TCRs come from a man between 18 and 35 years old with active or convalescent COVID-19.

This chain uses TRBV14 with TRBJ1-6; D is unclear. The CDR3 has 16 residues. The V and J ends lost 1 base and 7 bases respectively, with 14 bases between them. CDR1 is SGHDN and CDR2 is FVKESK in the germline V gene. This chain's CDR3 is CASSQVWARTNSPLHF. In DNA form, the CDR3 reads TGTGCCAGCAGCCAAGTATGGGCCAGAACCAATTCACCCCTCCACTTT.

The V and J genes are TRBV9 and TRBJ1-2; maybe TRBD1 (6 bases). In germline, CDR1 is SGDLS, CDR2 YYNGEE. The CDR3 is 15 amino acids. The V end lost 0 bases, the J end lost 1 base, and 10 bases lay between the germline ends. The CDR3 bases are TGTGCCAGCAGCGTAGGAGGGACAAATAACTATGGCTACACCTTC. Translated, it gives CASSVGGTNNYGYTF.

J is TRBJ1-3 and V is TRBV19; D gene unclear. This CDR3 is 16 amino acids long. Trimming pared 2 bases from V and 0 bases from J, leaving 11 bases between. In germline, CDR1 is LNHDA, CDR2 SQIVND (reference sequence). The CDR3 region is CASSILPHLSGNTIYF. CDR3 in DNA: TGTGCCAGTAGTATACTTCCACACCTCTCTGGAAACACCATATATTTT.

V is TRBV19 and J is TRBJ2-2, with D perhaps TRBD2 (6 bases). The V and J ends lost 6 bases and 7 bases respectively, with 12 bases between them. Germline loops: CDR1 LNHDA, CDR2 SQIVND (reference sequence). The CDR3 extends over 13 amino acids. The CDR3 sequence is CASRAGGNGELFF. In nucleotides, the CDR3 is TGTGCCAGTAGGGCAGGAGGGAACGGGGAGCTGTTTTTT. The full variable domain, rest sourced from reference TRBV19 and TRBJ2-2, is DGGITQSPKYLFRKEGQNVTLSCEQNLNHDAMYWYRQDPGQGLRLIYYSQIVNDFQKGDIAEGYSVSREKKESFPLTVTSAQKNPTAFYLCASRAGGNGELFFGEGSRLTVL.

The chain recombines TRBV2 with TRBJ1-5, with D possibly TRBD1 on 6 matching bases. Germline values: CDR1 SNHLY, CDR2 FYNNEI. This CDR3 has 14 amino acids. Deletions cut 6 bases from V and 4 bases from J, with 13 bases between. The CDR3 loop is CASSSRGGNQPQHF. Here the CDR3 DNA reads TGTGCCAGCAGCTCCAGGGGTGGGAATCAGCCCCAGCATTTT.

The chain is built from TRBV15 and TRBJ2-3, with D unclear. Germline V CDR1 and CDR2: LNHNV, YYDKDF (reference sequence). Between the trimmed V and J ends, which lost 0 bases and 0 bases, there was a span of 7 bases. The CDR3 runs to 15 residues. The CDR3 spells CATSREGESTDTQYF. The DNA for the CDR3 is TGTGCCACCAGCAGAGAGGGCGAAAGCACAGATACGCAGTATTTT.

CDR3 in DNA: TGTGCCAGCGTCAGGGCAGGATACACCGGGGAGCTGTTTTTT. This codes for CASVRAGYTGELFF. The V call is TRBV7-9, the J call TRBJ2-2, with D possibly TRBD1 on 5 matching bases. V was trimmed by 8 bases and J by 3 bases, leaving 13 bases between them. The CDR3 is 14 amino acids. Germline V gives CDR1 SEHNR, CDR2 FQNEAQ (reference sequence).

Notes on this clone: Its ends do not fully match the called genes, so a read error is possible. Other DNA sequences from this sample encode an identical CDR3 as well. This sequence joins TRBV5-6 and TRBJ2-7; D is perhaps TRBD2 (6 bases). This CDR3 spans 13 amino acids. Germline values: CDR1 SGHDT, CDR2 YYEEEE. The chain's CDR3 is CASSLVAAYEQYF. The CDR3 nucleotides are TGTGCCAGCAGCTTGGTAGCGGCCTACGAGCAGTACTTT.

This clone was seen once. The rearrangement uses TRBV3-1 (or the pseudogene TRBV3-2) and TRBJ1-5; D unresolved. Germline-derived CDR1 and CDR2 are LGHDT and YNNKEL (reference sequence). V lost 4 bases and J 4 bases, leaving 8 bases between the germline ends. This CDR3 comprises 13 residues. CDR3 region: CASSLFVNQPQHF. CDR3 bases: TGTGCCAGCAGCCTCTTCGTGAATCAGCCCCAGCATTTT.

CDR3 loop: CASSDRGGSNQPQHF. CDR3 sequence (DNA): TGTGCCAGTAGCGACAGGGGTGGGAGCAATCAGCCCCAGCATTTT. The rearrangement links TRBV19 to TRBJ1-5, with 8 bases that match TRBD1. With V trimmed by 6 bases and J by 1 base, 5 bases remained unmatched. Per the germline V gene, CDR1 is LNHDA and CDR2 is SQIVND (reference sequence). The CDR3 loop spans 15 amino acids.

The J gene is TRBJ2-3, the V gene TRBV11-2; 9 nucleotides line up with TRBD1. The CDR3 contains 15 residues. Per germline, CDR1 SGHAT and CDR2 FQNNGV. Trimming at V came to 4 bases and at J to 4 bases, leaving 6 bases not matched to a gene. CDR3 coding DNA: TGTGCCAGCAGCTCAGGGACAGGGATCCCAGATACGCAGTATTTT. This translates into CASSSGTGIPDTQYF. The variable domain in full, completed from reference TRBV11-2 and TRBJ2-3, reads EAGVAQSPRYKIIEKRQSVAFWCNPISGHATLYWYQQILGQGPKLLIQFQNNGVVDDSQLPKDRFSAERLKGVDSTLKIQPAKLEDSAVYLCASSSGTGIPDTQYFGPGTRLTVL.

The V and J genes are TRBV27 and TRBJ1-3; 8 nucleotides align to TRBD1. J was trimmed by 4 bases and V by 5 bases; bases with no gene match: 4. Germline V gene data show CDR1 as MNHEY and CDR2 as SMNVEV (reference sequence). This CDR3 has 14 amino acids. The CDR3 spells CASSLRTGGNTIYF. The CDR3 DNA is TGTGCCAGCAGTCTAAGGACAGGGGGAAACACCATATATTTT.

The rearrangement uses TRBV18 and TRBJ2-5; D perhaps matches TRBD2 (5 bases). V was pared by 3 bases and J by 5 bases, with 10 bases between. The CDR3 length is 13 residues. Per germline, CDR1 KGHSH and CDR2 LQKENI. As DNA, the CDR3 is TGTGCCAGCTCACCCCGGGTAGCGGAGACCCAGTACTTC. It translates to CASSPRVAETQYF.

This clone was seen a few times. This rearrangement joins TRBV4-3 to TRBJ1-2; TRBD1 aligns across 7 bases. The germline CDR1 and CDR2 sequences are LGHNA and YSLEER. The V segment lost 6 bases and the J segment 4 bases; nucleotides outside the gene matches: 2. The CDR3 sequence is 12 residues long. CDR3 DNA: TGCGCCAGCAGATCAGGGGGCTATGGCTACACCTTC. Residues: CASRSGGYGYTF.